One and the same sample provided the 25 T cell receptor beta chains below, sequenced in a study of chemoradiotherapy in HPV16-positive cancers (dated by TCRdb to between 2021 and 2022). The method behind the library was the immunoSEQ multiplex PCR assay. TCRdb provides this immuneACCESS table in a form limited to in-frame rearrangements. Some clones are lacking; in checked studies, under half of them reflect an unresolved V gene, and why the rest are absent is not known. This sample is represented by approximately 9,000 clones; around 81% of them were singletons. The ten largest clones add up to around 3% of the sample. This specimen consisted of blood, obtained from a patient who underwent chemoradiotherapy. The receptors stem from a human donor with HPV-associated anogenital cancer.

This sequence joins TRBV6-5 and TRBJ2-1, with D possibly TRBD1 on 6 matching bases. CDR3 length equals 15 residues. V dropped 5 bases and J dropped 13 bases, with 24 bases sitting between them. The germline V gene encodes CDR1 MNHEY and CDR2 SVGAGI. The CDR3, as DNA: TGTGCCAGCAGTCCCTCGGGCCAAAGCCTTGGGGGCCAGTTCTTC. The encoded protein is CASSPSGQSLGGQFF.

J is TRBJ1-5 and V is TRBV7-2; D is perhaps TRBD1 (5 bases). The CDR3 length is 13 residues. Trimming removed 3 bases at V and 11 bases at J, with 14 bases between. The V gene's germline CDR1 is SGHTA and CDR2 FQGNSA. CDR3 amino acids: CASSLGGETAQHF. CDR3 DNA sequence: TGTGCCAGCAGCTTGGGGGGGGAAACGGCCCAGCATTTT.

The V call is TRBV4-1, the J call TRBJ2-7, with 7 bases matching TRBD1. J lost 2 bases, V lost 2 bases, and 6 bases had no gene match. The CDR3 consists of 15 residues. Germline-derived CDR1 and CDR2 are MGHRA and YSYEKL. Here the CDR3 reads CASSQPDRTAYEQYF. The CDR3 bases are TGCGCCAGCAGCCAACCGGACAGGACCGCCTACGAGCAGTACTTC.

This clone was found a few times. The chain joins TRBV11-1 to TRBJ1-5; D is possibly TRBD1 (5 bases). The CDR3 loop spans 13 amino acids. V was trimmed by 5 bases and J by 3 bases, leaving 8 bases between them. Germline CDR1 is SGHAT and CDR2 is FQDESV (reference sequence). The CDR3 here is CASSPGANQPQHF. The CDR3 nucleotides read TGTGCCAGCAGCCCCGGGGCCAATCAGCCCCAGCATTTT.

The rearrangement links TRBV7-9 to TRBJ2-1; D uncertain. Germline V lookup: CDR1 SEHNR, CDR2 FQNEAQ (reference sequence). Trimming took 7 bases from V and 4 from J, leaving 14 bases between them. The CDR3 loop spans 14 amino acids. The CDR3 DNA reads TGTGCCAGCAAGGGCGGAAACTTATACAATGAGCAGTTCTTC. Amino acid sequence: CASKGGNLYNEQFF.

This chain uses TRBV6-5 with TRBJ2-2; D is uncertain. V was shortened by 5 bases and J by 11 bases, with 15 bases between the two germline ends. Germline-derived CDR1 and CDR2 are MNHEY and SVGAGI. The CDR3 extends over 13 amino acids. The CDR3 here is CASSARAGFELFF. Here the CDR3 DNA reads TGTGCCAGCAGTGCAAGGGCTGGGTTCGAGCTGTTTTTT.

The V gene is TRBV9, the J gene TRBJ2-7; D uncertain. This CDR3 comprises 13 residues. V was cut by 0 bases and J by 6 bases, with 10 bases left in between. Per germline, CDR1 SGDLS and CDR2 YYNGEE. CDR3 bases: TGTGCCAGCAGCGTAGACCCCTCACCCGAGCAGTACTTC. Translating it yields CASSVDPSPEQYF.

J is TRBJ2-1 and V is TRBV7-9; D not resolved. Trimming pared 5 bases from V and 0 bases from J, leaving 11 bases between. Germline V CDR1 and CDR2: SEHNR, FQNEAQ (reference sequence). The CDR3 is 15 amino acids. CDR3 loop: CASSLLISSYNEQFF. CDR3 DNA: TGTGCCAGCAGCCTGTTGATCAGCTCCTACAATGAGCAGTTCTTC.

The J gene is TRBJ1-3, the V gene TRBV6-5, with TRBD1 identical over 7 bases. V lost 8 bases to trimming and J lost 4 bases; unmatched junction nucleotides: 11. Germline CDR1 and CDR2: MNHEY and SVGAGI. This CDR3 has 15 residues. Written as DNA, the CDR3 is TGTGCCAGCGGACCATCGAGGACAGGAGGAAACACCATATATTTT. Translating gives CASGPSRTGGNTIYF.

Only one count was recorded for this clone. This CDR3 reads CASSSSATSGPPQQYF. CDR3 DNA sequence: TGTGCCAGCAGTTCCTCGGCGACTAGCGGACCCCCGCAGCAGTACTTC. The V and J genes are TRBV6-5 and TRBJ2-7; TRBD2 matches 9 bases. Losses at the gene ends were 4 bases for V and 8 bases for J; bases not matched to a gene: 15. Germline CDR1 reads MNHEY; CDR2 reads SVGAGI. This CDR3 is 16 amino acids long.

The chain has TRBV10-3 and TRBJ1-1; no reliable D call. This CDR3 is 13 amino acids long. Germline V gene data show CDR1 as ENHRY and CDR2 as SYGVKD. V was clipped by 8 bases and J by 2 bases, with 12 bases between them. This chain's CDR3 is CAIRKTVNTEAFF. The CDR3, as DNA: TGTGCCATCCGAAAAACAGTTAACACTGAAGCTTTCTTT.

The V and J genes are TRBV6-1 and TRBJ1-2; the match to TRBD1 covers 10 bases. With 6 bases clipped from V and 4 bases from J, the junction kept 5 bases outside the gene matches. Germline CDR1 reads MNHNS; CDR2 reads SASEGT. This CDR3 region has 14 residues. CDR3 protein: CASRLDRGAYGYTF. The CDR3 DNA reads TGTGCCAGCAGACTGGACAGGGGGGCCTATGGCTACACCTTC.

The chain has TRBV7-8 and TRBJ2-5; 8 bases fit TRBD1. Germline CDR1 and CDR2: SGHVS and FQNEAQ. This CDR3 has 17 amino acids. Trimming cost V 3 bases and J 2 bases; bases outside gene matches: 11. CDR3 sequence reads: CASSFPPQGVGQETQYF. Here the CDR3 DNA reads TGTGCCAGCAGCTTCCCCCCACAGGGGGTAGGTCAAGAGACCCAGTACTTC.

This chain uses TRBV27 with TRBJ2-7; D ambiguous. This CDR3 spans 14 amino acids. CDR1 is MNHEY, CDR2 SMNVEV, per germline (reference sequence). The V end was cut by 1 base, the J end by 0 bases, with 7 bases between. The CDR3 DNA reads as TGTGCCAGCAGTTTATGGATGAGCTCCTACGAGCAGTACTTC. It encodes CASSLWMSSYEQYF.

Notes on this clone: One end of the junction fails to match germline, which may point to a read error. J is TRBJ2-1 and V is TRBV4-2, with D uncertain. The CDR3 is 13 amino acids. Germline V gene lookup returns CDR1 LGHNA and CDR2 YNFKEQ. CDR3 sequence (DNA): TGTGCCAGCAGCCAAGATCGAGAGCATTTTAAGATCTTC. Translation gives CASSQDREHFKIF.

J is TRBJ2-3 and V is TRBV7-9; D gene ambiguous. This CDR3 is 12 amino acids long. Germline V gene sequence: CDR1 SEHNR, CDR2 FQNEAQ (reference sequence). The germline V and J ends were trimmed by 5 bases and 7 bases, with 10 bases remaining between them. This chain's CDR3 is CASSPDQHTQYF. The CDR3 coding sequence is TGTGCCAGCAGCCCCGACCAGCATACGCAGTATTTT.

V usage is TRBV5-6 and J usage is TRBJ2-2; a weak D match, TRBD2 (6 bases). There are 16 residues in the CDR3. The germline gives CDR1 SGHDT, CDR2 YYEEEE. The germline V and J ends were trimmed by 2 bases and 1 base, with 12 bases remaining between them. The CDR3 protein is CASSFALGGNTGELFF. DNA for the CDR3: TGTGCCAGCAGCTTTGCTTTGGGGGGGAACACCGGGGAGCTGTTTTTT.

This clone has only a few counts. The J gene is TRBJ1-5, the V gene TRBV19; the D is unclear. The V gene's germline CDR1 is LNHDA and CDR2 SQIVND (reference sequence). V lost 5 bases and J lost 0, with 5 bases in between. CDR3 length: 13 amino acids. As DNA, the CDR3 is TGTGCCAGTAGTGGGTTTAGCAATCAGCCCCAGCATTTT. It yields the protein CASSGFSNQPQHF.

The chain is built from TRBV10-2 and TRBJ1-1; unclear D gene. Looked up from germline, CDR1 is WSHSY and CDR2 is SAAADI. This CDR3 is 13 amino acids long. The V gene lost 6 bases and the J gene lost 3 bases, with 11 bases spanning the gap. DNA for the CDR3: TGCGCCAGCAGGAAGGAATGGGACACTGAAGCTTTCTTT. It specifies CASRKEWDTEAFF.

As for this clone: Distinct nucleotide sequences in the sample also encode this CDR3. This chain links TRBV6-6 with TRBJ2-7; unclear D gene. Trimming shortened V by 5 bases and J by 5 bases, and 10 bases separated the two germline ends. CDR1 is MNHNY and CDR2 is SVGAGI in the germline V gene (reference sequence). The CDR3 consists of 12 residues. For the CDR3, the DNA is TGTGCCAGCAGTGCCGGTGGAGACGAGCAGTACTTC. Its protein product is CASSAGGDEQYF.

This chain joins TRBV6-5 and TRBJ1-4; D perhaps matches TRBD1 (5 bases). The germline CDR1 and CDR2 sequences are MNHEY and SVGAGI. The V end lost 6 bases, the J end lost 10 bases, and 15 bases lay between the germline ends. The CDR3 is made up of 13 amino acids. CDR3 sequence (DNA): TGTGCCAGCAGCTCTATCGGGGGGGGAAAACTGTTTTTT. Translated: CASSSIGGGKLFF.

This clone was counted a single time. The rearrangement joins TRBV19 to TRBJ1-5; D not resolved. This CDR3 is 14 amino acids long. V was shortened by 6 bases and J by 4 bases, with 13 bases between the two germline ends. Germline values: CDR1 LNHDA, CDR2 SQIVND (reference sequence). As DNA, the CDR3 is TGTGCCAGTAGCCCCCTGTCGGATAATCAGCCCCAGCATTTT. This translates into CASSPLSDNQPQHF.

The V call is TRBV6-5, the J call TRBJ1-3; D is undetermined. In germline, CDR1 is MNHEY, CDR2 SVGAGI. The CDR3 extends over 11 amino acids. The ends were cut back, 11 bases at V and 0 bases at J, with 5 bases in the middle. CDR3 in amino acids: CASGSGNTIYF. The DNA for the CDR3 is TGTGCCTCGGGCTCTGGAAACACCATATATTTT.

The chain links TRBV5-1 to TRBJ1-6, with 8 bases aligning to TRBD1. Trimming at V came to 3 bases and at J to 4 bases, leaving 9 bases not matched to a gene. This CDR3 is built from 17 residues. CDR1 and CDR2 (germline): SGHRS, YFSETQ. The DNA for the CDR3 is TGCGCCAGCAGCTACCCCGAGGGACAGGATTATAATTCACCCCTCCACTTT. This sequence encodes CASSYPEGQDYNSPLHF.

CDR3 nucleotides: TGTGCCAGCAGCTTGACTGATCTGAACACTGAAGCTTTCTTT. This encodes CASSLTDLNTEAFF. The V gene is TRBV7-9, the J gene TRBJ1-1; D not certain. V lost 3 bases and J lost 0, with 8 bases in between. Germline-derived CDR1 and CDR2 are SEHNR and FQNEAQ (reference sequence). The CDR3 covers 14 residues.